The 8 T cell receptor beta chains reported below all come from one sample, sequenced in a study of T cell responses to AZD1222 COVID-19 vaccine. The assay was immunoSEQ multiplex PCR, and TCRdb's table has in-frame clones only and misses some. The sample gives about 180,000 clones, about nine tenths of which show up once; roughly 1.6% is in the top ten. The source was peripheral blood, collected on day 0 of AZD1222 vaccination. The origin of the receptors is an adult in good health.

The chain employs TRBV27 and TRBJ1-5; possibly TRBD1 for D (6 bases). V gave up 5 bases and J gave up 4 bases, with 9 bases separating them. Germline values: CDR1 MNHEY, CDR2 SMNVEV (reference sequence). The CDR3 is 13 residues long. The CDR3 region is CASSRRGNQPQHF. CDR3 nucleotide sequence: TGTGCCAGCAGTCGTAGGGGGAATCAGCCCCAGCATTTT.

The genes are TRBV5-4 and TRBJ1-2; 8 bases agree with TRBD1. V dropped 5 bases and J dropped 7; count of bases not matched to a gene: 16. Germline V CDR1 and CDR2: SGHNT, YYREEE (reference sequence). The CDR3 consists of 16 residues. DNA of the CDR3: TGTGCCAGCAGAAAACAGGGGGGTGCGTATCTCCGTGGCTACACCTTC. Protein: CASRKQGGAYLRGYTF.

This chain connects TRBV9 to TRBJ1-1; the D is unclear. Germline V gene sequence: CDR1 SGDLS, CDR2 YYNGEE. V gave up 0 bases and J gave up 6 bases, with 33 bases separating them. CDR3 length: 21 residues. The CDR3 protein is CASSVGIEERSWGAEHPEAFF. Here the CDR3 DNA reads TGTGCCAGCAGCGTAGGAATTGAGGAGAGGTCCTGGGGAGCAGAACACCCTGAAGCTTTCTTT.

The chain couples TRBV7-9 to TRBJ1-1, with D maybe TRBD1 (5 bases). The CDR3 has 16 amino acids. The germline V gene encodes CDR1 SEHNR and CDR2 FQNEAQ (reference sequence). The germline V and J ends were trimmed by 6 bases and 4 bases, with 21 bases remaining between them. The CDR3 DNA reads TGTGCCAGCAGGTTCCCCCCTGGTTGGCAGGGCACTGAAGCTTTCTTT. Its protein is CASRFPPGWQGTEAFF.

The genes are TRBV3-1 (or the pseudogene TRBV3-2) and TRBJ1-3; D remains unclear. From germline, CDR1 is LGHDT and CDR2 YNNKEL (reference sequence). This CDR3 region has 17 residues. V was clipped by 2 bases and J by 3 bases, with 17 bases between them. The CDR3 DNA is TGTGCCAGCAGCCAACCCGATGGAAGGGTGGGTGGAAACACCATATATTTT. Protein sequence: CASSQPDGRVGGNTIYF.

The chain uses TRBV7-9 and TRBJ2-7; 8 bases align to TRBD2. This CDR3 spans 13 amino acids. Germline values: CDR1 SEHNR, CDR2 FQNEAQ (reference sequence). With 5 bases clipped from V and 6 bases from J, the junction kept 6 bases outside the gene matches. CDR3 sequence: CASSPSAGVEQYF. DNA for the CDR3: TGTGCCAGCAGCCCATCAGCGGGGGTCGAGCAGTACTTC.

The chain employs TRBV3-1 (or the pseudogene TRBV3-2) and TRBJ2-7; D might be TRBD1 or TRBD2, each matching 5 bases. CDR1 is LGHDT and CDR2 is YNNKEL in the germline V gene (reference sequence). The CDR3 is 17 amino acids. V was trimmed by 0 bases and J by 4 bases, leaving 19 bases between them. The CDR3 sequence: CASSQDLGTKTSYEQYF. The CDR3 DNA reads as TGTGCCAGCAGCCAAGATCTCGGGACCAAGACCTCTTACGAGCAGTACTTC.

This chain connects TRBV28 to TRBJ2-2; 11 bases are a match to TRBD2. Trimming cost V 6 bases and J 2 bases; bases outside gene matches: 14. The length of the CDR3 is 19 residues. CDR1 and CDR2 from the germline V gene are MDHEN and SYDVKM. The CDR3: CASRDLPGTSGLNTGELFF. CDR3 bases: TGTGCCAGCAGAGACTTACCCGGGACTAGCGGATTAAACACCGGGGAGCTGTTTTTT.